This T cell receptor (beta chain) derives from a study of cytomegalovirus exposure and HLA in healthy donors. General study results and limits: Reported findings show TCR beta sequences accurately forecast HLA-A and HLA-B alleles in most subjects. The productive fraction for most TCR beta V segments was about 87% or about 30% in an earlier analysis.

This clone was seen just once. Its specificity is unknown. The PCR used 60 Vbeta and 13 Jbeta primers. Sequencing was performed with immunoSEQ multiplex PCR; in TCRdb, only in-frame clones are kept and a portion is missing. The table lists 150,000 to 200,000 clones, approximately 72% of them singletons. Trimming took 4 bases from V and 0 from J, leaving 14 bases between them. The CDR3 length is 16 residues. Looked up from germline, CDR1 is ENHRY and CDR2 is SYGVKD. The sample was PBMCs. This sequence was found in a female donor in good health and CMV-seronegative. This sequence joins TRBV10-3 and TRBJ2-3, with D tentatively TRBD2 (6 bases). CDR3 nucleotides: TGTGCCATCAGTGTTGGAGGAGGGACGAGCACAGATACGCAGTATTTT. This encodes CAISVGGGTSTDTQYF.